This T cell receptor (beta chain) was obtained from a study of cytomegalovirus exposure and HLA in healthy donors. Study-wide results and limits: Roughly even sequencing depth across donors was the assumption behind the presence/absence analyses. Common viral pathogens (according to a later analysis) appeared linked to several of the most significant clusters. When analyzed later, a missense DCLRE1C variant was found to be linked to TCR beta V- and J-gene trimming. Later analysis identified 16,951 TCR beta sequences associated with HLA alleles, using a false discovery rate threshold of 0.05.

This CDR3 has 17 residues. CDR1 SGHKS and CDR2 YYEKEE come from the germline V gene (reference sequence). J was trimmed by 5 bases and V by 0 bases; bases with no gene match: 12. The PCR made use of 60 Vbeta and 13 Jbeta primers. Data came from immunoSEQ multiplex PCR; TCRdb stores just in-frame clones and leaves some out. Among 110,000 to 150,000 clones, around 73% were seen once, and the ten largest hold under 2%. In regard to this clone: What it binds is unknown.

The receptor was derived from a female donor in good health and CMV-seronegative. Sequencing was carried out using PBMCs. The chain joins TRBV5-5 to TRBJ2-7, with 9 nucleotides matching TRBD2. CDR3 sequence reads: CASSLAWSSGIPHEQYF. The CDR3 DNA sequence: TGTGCCAGCAGCTTGGCCTGGTCTAGCGGGATTCCCCACGAGCAGTACTTC.